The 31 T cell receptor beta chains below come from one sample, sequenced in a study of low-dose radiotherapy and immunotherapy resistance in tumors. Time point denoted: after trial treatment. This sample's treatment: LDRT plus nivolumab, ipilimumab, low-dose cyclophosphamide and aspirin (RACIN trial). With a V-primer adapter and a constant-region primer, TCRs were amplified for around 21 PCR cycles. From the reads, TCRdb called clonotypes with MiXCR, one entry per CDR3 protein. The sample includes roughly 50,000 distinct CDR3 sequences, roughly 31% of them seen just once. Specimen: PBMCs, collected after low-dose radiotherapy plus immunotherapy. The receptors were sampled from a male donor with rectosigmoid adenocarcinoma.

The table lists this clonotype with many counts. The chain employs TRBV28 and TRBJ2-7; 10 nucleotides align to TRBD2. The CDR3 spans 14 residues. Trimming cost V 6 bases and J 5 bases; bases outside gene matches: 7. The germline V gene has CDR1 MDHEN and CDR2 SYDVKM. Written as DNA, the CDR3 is TGTGCCAGCAGCCCTAGCGGGGGTAGGAACGAGCAGTACTTC. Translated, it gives CASSPSGGRNEQYF.

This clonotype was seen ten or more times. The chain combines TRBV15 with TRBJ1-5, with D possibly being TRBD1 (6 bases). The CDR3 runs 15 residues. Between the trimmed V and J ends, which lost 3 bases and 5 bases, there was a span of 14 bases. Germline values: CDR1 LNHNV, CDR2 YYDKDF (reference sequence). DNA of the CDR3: TGTGCCACCAGCAGTCCGGGGGGGCCCCATCAGCCCCAGCATTTT. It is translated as CATSSPGGPHQPQHF.

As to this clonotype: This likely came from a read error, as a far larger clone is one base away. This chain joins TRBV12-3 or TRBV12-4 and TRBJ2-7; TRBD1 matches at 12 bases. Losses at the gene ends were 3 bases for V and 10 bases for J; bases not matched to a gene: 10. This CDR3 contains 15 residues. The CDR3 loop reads CASSFGGTGGISQYF. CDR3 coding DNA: TGTGCCAGCAGTTTCGGGGGGACAGGGGGCATATCACAGTACTTC.

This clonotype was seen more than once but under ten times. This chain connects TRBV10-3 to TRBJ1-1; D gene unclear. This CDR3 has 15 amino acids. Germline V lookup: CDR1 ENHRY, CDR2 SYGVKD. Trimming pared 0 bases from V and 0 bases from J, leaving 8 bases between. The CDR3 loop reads CAISESADLNTEAFF. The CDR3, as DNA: TGTGCCATCAGTGAGTCCGCGGACCTGAACACTGAAGCTTTCTTT.

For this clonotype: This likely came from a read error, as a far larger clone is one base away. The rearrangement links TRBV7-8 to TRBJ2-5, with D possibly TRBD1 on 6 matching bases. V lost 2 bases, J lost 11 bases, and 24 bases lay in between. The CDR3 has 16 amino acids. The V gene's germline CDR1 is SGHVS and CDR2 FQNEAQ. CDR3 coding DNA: TGTGCCAGCAGCTTACAGGGGAATTTTGCCTACAATGAGCAGTACTTC. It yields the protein CASSLQGNFAYNEQYF.

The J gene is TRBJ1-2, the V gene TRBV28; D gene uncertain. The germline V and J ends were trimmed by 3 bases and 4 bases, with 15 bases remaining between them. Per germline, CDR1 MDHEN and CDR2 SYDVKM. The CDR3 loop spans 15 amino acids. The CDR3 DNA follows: TGTGCCAGCAGTTTCAGGCCAGGAGACCTCTATGGCTACACCTTC. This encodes CASSFRPGDLYGYTF.

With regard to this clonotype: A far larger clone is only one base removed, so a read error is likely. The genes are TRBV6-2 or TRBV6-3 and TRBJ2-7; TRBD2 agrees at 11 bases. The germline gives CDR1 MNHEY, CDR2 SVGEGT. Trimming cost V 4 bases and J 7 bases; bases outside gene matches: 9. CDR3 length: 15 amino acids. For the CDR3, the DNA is TGTGCCAGCAGTTTAGCGGGAGGGGGCTACAATGAGCAGTACTTC. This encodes CASSLAGGGYNEQYF.

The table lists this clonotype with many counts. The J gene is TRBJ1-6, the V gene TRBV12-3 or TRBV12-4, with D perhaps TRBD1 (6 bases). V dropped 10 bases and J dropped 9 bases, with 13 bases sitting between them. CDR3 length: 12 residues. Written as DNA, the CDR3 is TGTGCCACGAGGGGGATGGGTTCACCCCTCCACTTT. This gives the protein CATRGMGSPLHF.

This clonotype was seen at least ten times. In DNA, the CDR3 is TGTGCCAGCAGCTTTAGGCTAGCGGGAGGAGTGGGGTCAAATGAGCAGTTCTTC. Translating it yields CASSFRLAGGVGSNEQFF. The gene calls are TRBV7-2 and TRBJ2-1; 11 bases match TRBD2. This CDR3 spans 18 amino acids. The germline CDR1 and CDR2 sequences are SGHTA and FQGNSA. Unmatched junction bases numbered 14, after V lost 3 bases and J lost 7 bases. Variable domain in full (rest from reference TRBV7-2 and TRBJ2-1): GAGVSQSPSNKVTEKGKDVELRCDPISGHTALYWYRQSLGQGLEFLIYFQGNSAPDKSGLPSDRFSAERTGGSVSTLTIQRTQQEDSAVYLCASSFRLAGGVGSNEQFFGPGTRLTVL.

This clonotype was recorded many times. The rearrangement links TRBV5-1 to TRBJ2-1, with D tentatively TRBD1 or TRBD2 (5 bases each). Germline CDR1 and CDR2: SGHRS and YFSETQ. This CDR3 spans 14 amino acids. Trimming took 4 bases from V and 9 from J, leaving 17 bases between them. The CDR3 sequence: CASSVVFGGSEQFF. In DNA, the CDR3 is TGCGCCAGCAGCGTAGTCTTTGGGGGTAGTGAGCAGTTCTTC.

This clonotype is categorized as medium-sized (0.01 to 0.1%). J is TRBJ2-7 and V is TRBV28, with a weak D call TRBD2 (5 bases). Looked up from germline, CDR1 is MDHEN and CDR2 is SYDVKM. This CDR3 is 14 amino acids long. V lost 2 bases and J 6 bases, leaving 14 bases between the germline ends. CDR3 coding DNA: TGTGCCAGCAGTTTAGTGGGGAGCTTCTCCGAGCAGTACTTC. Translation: CASSLVGSFSEQYF.

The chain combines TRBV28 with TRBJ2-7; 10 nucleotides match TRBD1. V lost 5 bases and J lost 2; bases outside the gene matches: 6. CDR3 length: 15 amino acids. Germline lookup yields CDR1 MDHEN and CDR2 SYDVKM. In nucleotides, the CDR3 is TGTGCCAGCAGTGGCCGACAGGGGGCAGCCTACGAGCAGTACTTC. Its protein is CASSGRQGAAYEQYF.

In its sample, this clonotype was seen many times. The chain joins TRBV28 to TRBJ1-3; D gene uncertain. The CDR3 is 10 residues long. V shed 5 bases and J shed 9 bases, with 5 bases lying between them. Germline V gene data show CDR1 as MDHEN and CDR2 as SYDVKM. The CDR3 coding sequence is TGTGCCAGCAGTAAGGGCACCATATATTTT. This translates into CASSKGTIYF.

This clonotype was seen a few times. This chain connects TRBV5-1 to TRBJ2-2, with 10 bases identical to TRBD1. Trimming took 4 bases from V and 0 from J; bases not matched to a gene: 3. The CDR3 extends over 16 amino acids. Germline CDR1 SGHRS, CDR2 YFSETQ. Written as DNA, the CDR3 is TGCGCCAGCAGCCCCGGACAGGGGGCGAACACCGGGGAGCTGTTTTTT. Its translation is CASSPGQGANTGELFF.

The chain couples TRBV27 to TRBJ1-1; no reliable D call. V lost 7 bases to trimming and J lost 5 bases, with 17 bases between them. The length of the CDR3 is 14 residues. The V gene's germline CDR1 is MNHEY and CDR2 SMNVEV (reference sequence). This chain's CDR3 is CASTPGGGITEAFF. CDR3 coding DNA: TGTGCCAGCACCCCCGGAGGCGGGATAACTGAAGCTTTCTTT.

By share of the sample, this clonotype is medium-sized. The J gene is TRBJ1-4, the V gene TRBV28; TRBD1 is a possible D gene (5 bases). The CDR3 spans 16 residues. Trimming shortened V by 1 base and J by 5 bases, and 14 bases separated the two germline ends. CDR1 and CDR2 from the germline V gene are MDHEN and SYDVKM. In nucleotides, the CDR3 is TGTGCCAGCAGTTTATCACCGGGACCGCTGAATGAAAAACTGTTTTTT. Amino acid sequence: CASSLSPGPLNEKLFF.

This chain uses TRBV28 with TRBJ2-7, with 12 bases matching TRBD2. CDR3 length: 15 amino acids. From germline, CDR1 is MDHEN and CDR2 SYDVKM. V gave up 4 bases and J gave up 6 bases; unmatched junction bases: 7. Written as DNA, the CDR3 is TGTGCCAGCAGTTCTCGGACTAGCGGGATAGGCGAGCAGTACTTC. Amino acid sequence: CASSSRTSGIGEQYF.

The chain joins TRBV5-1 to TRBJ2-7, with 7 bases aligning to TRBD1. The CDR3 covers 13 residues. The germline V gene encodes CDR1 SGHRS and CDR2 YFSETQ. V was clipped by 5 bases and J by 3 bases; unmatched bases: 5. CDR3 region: CASSVGQDYEQYF. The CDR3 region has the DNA TGCGCCAGCAGTGTTGGACAGGACTACGAGCAGTACTTC.

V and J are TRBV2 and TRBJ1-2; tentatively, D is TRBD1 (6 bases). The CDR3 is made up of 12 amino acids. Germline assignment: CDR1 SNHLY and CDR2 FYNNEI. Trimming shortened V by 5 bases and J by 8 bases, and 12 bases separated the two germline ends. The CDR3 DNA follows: TGTGCCAGCAGTCAACAGGGTTGGGGCTACACCTTC. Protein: CASSQQGWGYTF.

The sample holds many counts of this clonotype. CDR3 bases: TGCAGCGTTGTGTGGGACAGGGTCTACGAGCAGTACTTC. The encoded protein is CSVVWDRVYEQYF. This chain links TRBV29-1 with TRBJ2-7; 9 bases agree with TRBD1. The V gene end was trimmed by 4 bases and the J gene end by 3 bases; junction bases not matched to a gene: 4. Per the germline V gene, CDR1 is SQVTM and CDR2 is ANQGSEA. This CDR3 has 13 residues.

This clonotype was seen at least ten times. The CDR3 loop reads CASSPTSGGPSTDTQYF. CDR3 bases: TGTGCCAGCTCTCCCACTAGCGGGGGCCCTAGCACAGATACGCAGTATTTT. The chain is built from TRBV18 and TRBJ2-3; 11 nucleotides match TRBD2. The length of the CDR3 is 17 residues. Germline V gene lookup returns CDR1 KGHSH and CDR2 LQKENI. Unmatched junction bases numbered 8, after V lost 6 bases and J lost 0 bases.

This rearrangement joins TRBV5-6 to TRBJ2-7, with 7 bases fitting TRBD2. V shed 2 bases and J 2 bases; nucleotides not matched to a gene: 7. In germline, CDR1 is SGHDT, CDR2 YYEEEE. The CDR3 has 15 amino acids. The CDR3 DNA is TGTGCCAGCAGCTTCGGAATAGCGGGTCCCTACGAGCAGTACTTC. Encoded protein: CASSFGIAGPYEQYF.

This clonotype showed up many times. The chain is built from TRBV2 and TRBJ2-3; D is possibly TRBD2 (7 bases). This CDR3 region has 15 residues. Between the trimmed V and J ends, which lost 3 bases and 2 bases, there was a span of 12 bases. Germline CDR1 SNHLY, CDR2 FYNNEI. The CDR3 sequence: CASSDGRGPTDTQYF. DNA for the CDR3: TGTGCCAGCAGTGATGGGCGGGGGCCCACAGATACGCAGTATTTT.

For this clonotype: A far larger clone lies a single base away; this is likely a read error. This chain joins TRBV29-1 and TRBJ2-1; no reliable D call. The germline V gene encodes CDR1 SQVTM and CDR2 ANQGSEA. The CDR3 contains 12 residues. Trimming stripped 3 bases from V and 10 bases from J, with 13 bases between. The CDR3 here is CSVEGISYEQFF. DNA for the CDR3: TGCAGCGTTGAGGGGATCTCCTACGAGCAGTTCTTC.

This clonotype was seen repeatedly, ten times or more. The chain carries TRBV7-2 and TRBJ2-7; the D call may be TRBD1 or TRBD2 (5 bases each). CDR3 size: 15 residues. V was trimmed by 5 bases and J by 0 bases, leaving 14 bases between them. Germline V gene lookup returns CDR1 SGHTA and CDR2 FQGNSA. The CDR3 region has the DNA TGTGCCAGCAGCACTACTCGGGACGCCTCCTACGAGCAGTACTTC. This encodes CASSTTRDASYEQYF.

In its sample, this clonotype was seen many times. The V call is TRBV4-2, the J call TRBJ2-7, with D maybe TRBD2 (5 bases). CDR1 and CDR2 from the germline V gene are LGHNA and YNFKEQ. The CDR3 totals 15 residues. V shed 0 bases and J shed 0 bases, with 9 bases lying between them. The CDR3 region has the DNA TGTGCCAGCAGCCAAGACCCGGGGAGCTCCTACGAGCAGTACTTC. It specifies CASSQDPGSSYEQYF.

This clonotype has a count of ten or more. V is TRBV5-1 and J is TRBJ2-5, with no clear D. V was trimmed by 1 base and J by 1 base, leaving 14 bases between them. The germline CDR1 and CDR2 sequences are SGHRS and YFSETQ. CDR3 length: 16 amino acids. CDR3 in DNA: TGCGCCAGCAGCTTGTCCCCCGGCGCAGGCCAAGAGACCCAGTACTTC. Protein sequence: CASSLSPGAGQETQYF. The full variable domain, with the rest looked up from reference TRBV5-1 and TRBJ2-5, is KAGVTQTPRYLIKTRGQQVTLSCSPISGHRSVSWYQQTPGQGLQFLFEYFSETQRNKGNFPGRFSGRQFSNSRSEMNVSTLELGDSALYLCASSLSPGAGQETQYFGPGTRLLVL.

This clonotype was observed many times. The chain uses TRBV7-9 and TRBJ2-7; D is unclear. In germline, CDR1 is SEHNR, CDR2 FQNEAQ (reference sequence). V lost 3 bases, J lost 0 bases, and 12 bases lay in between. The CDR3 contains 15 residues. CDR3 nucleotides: TGTGCCAGCAGCTTTAAAGAGAGTAGCTCCTACGAGCAGTACTTC. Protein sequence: CASSFKESSSYEQYF.

CDR3 loop: CASKTGGPVTADNYGYTF. CDR3 in DNA: TGTGCCAGCAAAACAGGGGGTCCGGTGACAGCGGATAACTATGGCTACACCTTC. This sequence joins TRBV28 and TRBJ1-2; 8 bases align to TRBD1. With V trimmed by 7 bases and J by 1 base, 17 bases remained unmatched. The CDR3 covers 18 residues. The germline V gene has CDR1 MDHEN and CDR2 SYDVKM.

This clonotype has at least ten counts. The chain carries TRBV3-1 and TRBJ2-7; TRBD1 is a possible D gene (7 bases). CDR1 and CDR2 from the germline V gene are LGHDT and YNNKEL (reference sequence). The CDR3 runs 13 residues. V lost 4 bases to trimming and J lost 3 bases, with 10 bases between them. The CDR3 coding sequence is TGTGCCAGCAGCCGCGGGACAGTCTACGAGCAGTACTTC. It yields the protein CASSRGTVYEQYF.

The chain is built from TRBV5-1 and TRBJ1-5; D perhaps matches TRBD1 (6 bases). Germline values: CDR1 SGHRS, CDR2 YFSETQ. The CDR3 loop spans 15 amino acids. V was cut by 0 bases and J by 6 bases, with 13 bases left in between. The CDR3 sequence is CASSLGGAEGQPQHF. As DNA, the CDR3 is TGCGCCAGCAGCTTGGGGGGGGCAGAGGGTCAGCCCCAGCATTTT.